The present T cell receptor (beta chain) was sequenced within a study of cytomegalovirus exposure and HLA in healthy donors. This clone was counted a few times. Per germline, CDR1 SNHLY and CDR2 FYNNEI. V gave up 2 bases and J gave up 3 bases, with 11 bases separating them. This CDR3 is 15 amino acids long. This PCR relied on a set of 60 Vbeta primers and 13 Jbeta primers. The protocol was immunoSEQ multiplex PCR, while the TCRdb copy is restricted to in-frame clones and leaves out a portion. The sample yields approximately 97,000 clones, over 75% seen once. This TCR was sampled from a man aged 35 to 55 in good health and CMV-seropositive. Input material: PBMCs. The chain uses TRBV2 and TRBJ2-1; D might be TRBD1 (6 bases). The CDR3 region has the DNA TGTGCCAGCAGTGAACGGGGCAGGGGCTACAATGAGCAGTTCTTC. The encoded protein is CASSERGRGYNEQFF.